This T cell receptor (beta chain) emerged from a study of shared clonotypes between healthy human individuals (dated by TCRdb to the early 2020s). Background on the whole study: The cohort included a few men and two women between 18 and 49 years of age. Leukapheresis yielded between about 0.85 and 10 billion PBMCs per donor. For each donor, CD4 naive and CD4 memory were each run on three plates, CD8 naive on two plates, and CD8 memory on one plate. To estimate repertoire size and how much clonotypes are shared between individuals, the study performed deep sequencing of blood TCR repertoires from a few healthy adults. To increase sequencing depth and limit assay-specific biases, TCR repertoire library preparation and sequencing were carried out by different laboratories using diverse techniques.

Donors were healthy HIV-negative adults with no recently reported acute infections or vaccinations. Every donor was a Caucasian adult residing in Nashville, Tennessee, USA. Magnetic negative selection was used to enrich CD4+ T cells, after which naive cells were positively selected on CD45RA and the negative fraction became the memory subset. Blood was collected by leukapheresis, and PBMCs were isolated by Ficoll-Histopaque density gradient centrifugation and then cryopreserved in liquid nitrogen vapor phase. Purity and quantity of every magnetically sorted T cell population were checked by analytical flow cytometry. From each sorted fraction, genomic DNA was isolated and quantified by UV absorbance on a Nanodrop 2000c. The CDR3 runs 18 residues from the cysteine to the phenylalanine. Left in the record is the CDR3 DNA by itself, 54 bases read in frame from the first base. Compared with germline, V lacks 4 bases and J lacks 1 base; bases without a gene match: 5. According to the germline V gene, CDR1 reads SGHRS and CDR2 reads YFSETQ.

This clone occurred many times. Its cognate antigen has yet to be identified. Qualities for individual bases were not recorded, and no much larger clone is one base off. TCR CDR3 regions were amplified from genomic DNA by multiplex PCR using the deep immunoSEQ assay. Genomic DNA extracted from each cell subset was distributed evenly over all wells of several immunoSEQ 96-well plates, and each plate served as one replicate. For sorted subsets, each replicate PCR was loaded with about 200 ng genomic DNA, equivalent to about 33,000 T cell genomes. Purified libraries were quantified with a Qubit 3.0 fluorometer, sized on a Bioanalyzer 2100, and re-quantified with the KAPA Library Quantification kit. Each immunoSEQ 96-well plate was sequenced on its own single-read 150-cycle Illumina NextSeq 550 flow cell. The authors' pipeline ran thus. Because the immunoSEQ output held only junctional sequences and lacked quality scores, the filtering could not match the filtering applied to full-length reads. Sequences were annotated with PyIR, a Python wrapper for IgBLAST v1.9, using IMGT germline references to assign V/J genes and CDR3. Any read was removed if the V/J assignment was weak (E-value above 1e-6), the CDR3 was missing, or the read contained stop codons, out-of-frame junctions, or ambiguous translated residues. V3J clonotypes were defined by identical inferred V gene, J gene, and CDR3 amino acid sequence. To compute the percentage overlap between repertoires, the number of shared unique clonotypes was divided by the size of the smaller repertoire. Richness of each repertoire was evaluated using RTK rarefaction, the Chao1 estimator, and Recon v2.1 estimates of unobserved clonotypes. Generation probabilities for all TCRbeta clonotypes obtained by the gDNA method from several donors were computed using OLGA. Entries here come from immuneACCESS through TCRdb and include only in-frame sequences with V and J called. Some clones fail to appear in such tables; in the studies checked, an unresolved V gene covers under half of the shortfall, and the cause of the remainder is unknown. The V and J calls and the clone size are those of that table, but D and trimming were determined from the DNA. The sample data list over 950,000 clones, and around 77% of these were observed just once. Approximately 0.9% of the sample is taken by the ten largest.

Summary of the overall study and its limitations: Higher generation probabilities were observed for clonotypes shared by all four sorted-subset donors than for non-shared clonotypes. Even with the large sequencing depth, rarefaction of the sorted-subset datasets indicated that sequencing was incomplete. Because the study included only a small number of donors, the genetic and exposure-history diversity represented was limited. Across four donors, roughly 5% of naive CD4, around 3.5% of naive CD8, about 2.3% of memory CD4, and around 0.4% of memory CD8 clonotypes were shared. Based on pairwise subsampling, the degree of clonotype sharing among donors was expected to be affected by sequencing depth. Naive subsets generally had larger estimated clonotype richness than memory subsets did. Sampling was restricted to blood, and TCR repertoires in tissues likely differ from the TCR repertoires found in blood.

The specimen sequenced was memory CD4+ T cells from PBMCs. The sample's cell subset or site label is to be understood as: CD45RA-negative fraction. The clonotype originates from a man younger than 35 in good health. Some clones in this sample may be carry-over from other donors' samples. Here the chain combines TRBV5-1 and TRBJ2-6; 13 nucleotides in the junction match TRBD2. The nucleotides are TGCGCCAGCAGCCCAGGACTAGCGGGAGTTTCTGGGGCCAACGTCCTGACTTTC. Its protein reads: CASSPGLAGVSGANVLTF.